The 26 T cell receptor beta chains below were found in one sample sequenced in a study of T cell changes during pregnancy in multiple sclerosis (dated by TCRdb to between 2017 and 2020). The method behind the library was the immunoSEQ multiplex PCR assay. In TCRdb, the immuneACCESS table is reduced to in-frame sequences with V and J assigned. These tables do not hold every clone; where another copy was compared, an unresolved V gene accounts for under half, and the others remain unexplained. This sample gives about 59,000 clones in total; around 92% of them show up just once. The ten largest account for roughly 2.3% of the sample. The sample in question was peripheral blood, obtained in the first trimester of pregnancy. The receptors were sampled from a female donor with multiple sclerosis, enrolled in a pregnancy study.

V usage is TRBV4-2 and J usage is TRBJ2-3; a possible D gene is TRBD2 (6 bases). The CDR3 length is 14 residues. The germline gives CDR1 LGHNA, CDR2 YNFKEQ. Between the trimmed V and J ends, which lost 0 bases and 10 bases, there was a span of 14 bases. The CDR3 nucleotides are TGTGCCAGCAGCCAAGAGGGTAGTGGGACTGCGCAGTATTTT. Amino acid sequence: CASSQEGSGTAQYF.

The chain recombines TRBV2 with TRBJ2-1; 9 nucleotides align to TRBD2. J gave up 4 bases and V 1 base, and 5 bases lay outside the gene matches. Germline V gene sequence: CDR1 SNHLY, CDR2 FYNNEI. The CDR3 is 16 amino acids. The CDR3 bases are TGTGCCAGCAGTGAAGGACGCGCGGGGGGGTACAATGAGCAGTTCTTC. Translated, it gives CASSEGRAGGYNEQFF.

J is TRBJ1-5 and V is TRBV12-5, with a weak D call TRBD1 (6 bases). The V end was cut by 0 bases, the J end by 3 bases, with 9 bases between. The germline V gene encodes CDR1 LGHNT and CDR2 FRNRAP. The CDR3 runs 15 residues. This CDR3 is CASGLVGTPNQPQHF. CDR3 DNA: TGTGCTAGTGGTTTGGTAGGGACACCCAATCAGCCCCAGCATTTT.

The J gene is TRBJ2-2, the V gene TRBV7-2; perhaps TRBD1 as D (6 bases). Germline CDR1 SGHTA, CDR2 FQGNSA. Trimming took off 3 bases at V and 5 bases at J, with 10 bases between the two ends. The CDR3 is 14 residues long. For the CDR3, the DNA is TGTGCCAGCAGCTTCAGGGGCGTAACCGGGGAGCTGTTTTTT. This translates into CASSFRGVTGELFF.

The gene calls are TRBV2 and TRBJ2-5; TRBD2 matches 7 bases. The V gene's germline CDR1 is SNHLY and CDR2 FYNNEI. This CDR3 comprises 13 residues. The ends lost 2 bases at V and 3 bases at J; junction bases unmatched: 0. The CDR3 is CASSERGEETQYF. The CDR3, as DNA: TGTGCCAGCAGTGAACGGGGGGAAGAGACCCAGTACTTC.

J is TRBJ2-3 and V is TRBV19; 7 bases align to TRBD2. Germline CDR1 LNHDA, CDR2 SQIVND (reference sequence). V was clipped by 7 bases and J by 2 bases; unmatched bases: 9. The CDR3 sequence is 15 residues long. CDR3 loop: CASKGRARTTDTQYF. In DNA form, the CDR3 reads TGTGCCAGTAAAGGGAGGGCCAGGACCACAGATACGCAGTATTTT.

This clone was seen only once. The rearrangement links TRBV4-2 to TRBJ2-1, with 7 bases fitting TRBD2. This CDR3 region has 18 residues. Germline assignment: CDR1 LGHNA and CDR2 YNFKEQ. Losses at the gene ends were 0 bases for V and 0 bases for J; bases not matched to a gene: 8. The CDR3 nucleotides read TGTGCCAGCAGCCAAGATACGCCCCTAGCGGTCTCCTACAATGAGCAGTTCTTC. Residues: CASSQDTPLAVSYNEQFF.

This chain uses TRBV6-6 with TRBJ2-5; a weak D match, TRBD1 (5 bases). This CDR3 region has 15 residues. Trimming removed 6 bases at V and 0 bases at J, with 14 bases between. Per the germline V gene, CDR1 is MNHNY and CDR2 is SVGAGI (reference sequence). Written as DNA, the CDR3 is TGTGCCAGCAGGCCTGACAGCTGGTACCAAGAGACCCAGTACTTC. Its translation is CASRPDSWYQETQYF.

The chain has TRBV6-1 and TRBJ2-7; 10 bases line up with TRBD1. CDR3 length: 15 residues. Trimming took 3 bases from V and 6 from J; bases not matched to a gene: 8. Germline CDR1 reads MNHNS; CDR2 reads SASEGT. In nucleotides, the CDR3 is TGTGCCAGCAGTGACCGGGACAGGGGACCGGGCGAGCAGTACTTC. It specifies CASSDRDRGPGEQYF.

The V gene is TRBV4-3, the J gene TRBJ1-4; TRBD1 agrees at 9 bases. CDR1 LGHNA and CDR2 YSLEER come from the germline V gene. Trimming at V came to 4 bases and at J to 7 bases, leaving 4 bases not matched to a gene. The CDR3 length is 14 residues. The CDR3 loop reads CASSLGQGIEKLFF. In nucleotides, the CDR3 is TGCGCCAGCAGCCTAGGACAGGGGATTGAAAAACTGTTTTTT.

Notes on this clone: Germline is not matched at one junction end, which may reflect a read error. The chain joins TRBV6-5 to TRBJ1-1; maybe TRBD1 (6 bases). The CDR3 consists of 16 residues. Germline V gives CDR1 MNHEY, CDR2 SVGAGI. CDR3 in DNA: TGTGCCAGCAGTCACTCAACGATACAGGGCGGCGCTGAAGCTTTCTTT. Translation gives CASSHSTIQGGAEAFF.

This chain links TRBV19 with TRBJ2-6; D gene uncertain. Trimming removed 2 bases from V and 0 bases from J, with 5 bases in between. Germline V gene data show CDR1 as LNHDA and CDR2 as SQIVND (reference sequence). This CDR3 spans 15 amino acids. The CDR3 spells CASSITASGANVLTF. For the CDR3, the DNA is TGTGCCAGTAGTATAACAGCCTCTGGGGCCAACGTCCTGACTTTC.

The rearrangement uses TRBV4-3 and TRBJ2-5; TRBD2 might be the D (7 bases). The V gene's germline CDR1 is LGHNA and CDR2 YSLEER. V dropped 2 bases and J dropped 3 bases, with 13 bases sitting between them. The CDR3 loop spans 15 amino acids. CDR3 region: CASSQRGGAEETQYF. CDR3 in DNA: TGCGCCAGCAGCCAAAGAGGGGGGGCGGAAGAGACCCAGTACTTC.

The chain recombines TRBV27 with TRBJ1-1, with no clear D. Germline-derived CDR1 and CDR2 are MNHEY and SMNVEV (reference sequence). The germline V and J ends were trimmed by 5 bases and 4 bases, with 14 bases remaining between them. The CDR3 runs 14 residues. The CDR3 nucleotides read TGTGCCAGCAGTACACAGATATCTACCACTGAAGCTTTCTTT. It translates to CASSTQISTTEAFF.

The CDR3 coding sequence is TGTGCCAGCAGCTTAGCCGGTCACACAGATACGCAGTATTTT. Protein product: CASSLAGHTDTQYF. V usage is TRBV7-9 and J usage is TRBJ2-3; D uncertain. The germline V gene has CDR1 SEHNR and CDR2 FQNEAQ (reference sequence). The CDR3 is 14 residues long. Between the trimmed V and J ends, which lost 0 bases and 2 bases, there was a span of 6 bases.

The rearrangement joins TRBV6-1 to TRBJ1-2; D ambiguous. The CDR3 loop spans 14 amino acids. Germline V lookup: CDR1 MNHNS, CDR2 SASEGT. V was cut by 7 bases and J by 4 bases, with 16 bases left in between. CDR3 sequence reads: CASKFREFGYGYTF. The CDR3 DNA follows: TGTGCCAGCAAGTTTCGGGAGTTCGGCTATGGCTACACCTTC.

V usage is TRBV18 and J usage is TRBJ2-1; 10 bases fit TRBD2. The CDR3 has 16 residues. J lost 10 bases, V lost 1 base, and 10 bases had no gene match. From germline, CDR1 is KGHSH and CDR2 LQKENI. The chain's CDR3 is CASSPHILAGVGEQFF. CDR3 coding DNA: TGTGCCAGCTCACCACATATTCTAGCGGGAGTCGGAGAGCAGTTCTTC.

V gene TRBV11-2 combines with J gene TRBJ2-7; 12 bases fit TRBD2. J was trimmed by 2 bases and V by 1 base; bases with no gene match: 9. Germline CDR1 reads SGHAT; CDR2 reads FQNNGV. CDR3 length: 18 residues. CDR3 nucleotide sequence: TGTGCCAGCAGCTTAGGGCTAGCGGGAGGGCCCCTTACCTACGAGCAGTACTTC. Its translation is CASSLGLAGGPLTYEQYF. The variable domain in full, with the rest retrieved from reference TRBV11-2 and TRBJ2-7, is EAGVAQSPRYKIIEKRQSVAFWCNPISGHATLYWYQQILGQGPKLLIQFQNNGVVDDSQLPKDRFSAERLKGVDSTLKIQPAKLEDSAVYLCASSLGLAGGPLTYEQYFGPGTRLTVT.

CDR3 bases: TGTGCCAGTAGTATCTTCAGGGGGGACGAGCAGTACTTC. This gives the protein CASSIFRGDEQYF. The gene calls are TRBV19 and TRBJ2-7; D may be TRBD1 (7 bases). Trimming cost V 3 bases and J 5 bases, with 11 bases left between them. The CDR3 length is 13 residues. Germline V gives CDR1 LNHDA, CDR2 SQIVND (reference sequence).

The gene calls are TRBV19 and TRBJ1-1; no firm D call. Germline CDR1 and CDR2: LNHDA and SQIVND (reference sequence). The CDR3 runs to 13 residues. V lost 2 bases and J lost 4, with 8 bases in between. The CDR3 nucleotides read TGTGCCAGTAGTATAAAGGAGGGCACTGAAGCTTTCTTT. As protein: CASSIKEGTEAFF.

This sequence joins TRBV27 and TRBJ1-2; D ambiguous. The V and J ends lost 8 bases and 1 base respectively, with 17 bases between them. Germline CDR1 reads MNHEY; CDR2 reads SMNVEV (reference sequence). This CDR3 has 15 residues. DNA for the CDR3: TGTGCCAGCCGAACTCCAGGACGGGGTAACTATGGCTACACCTTC. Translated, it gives CASRTPGRGNYGYTF.

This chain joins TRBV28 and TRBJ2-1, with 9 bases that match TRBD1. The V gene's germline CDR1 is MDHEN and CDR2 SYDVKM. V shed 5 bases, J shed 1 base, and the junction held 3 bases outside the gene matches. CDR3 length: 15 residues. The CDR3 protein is CASSTQGASYNEQFF. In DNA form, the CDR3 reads TGTGCCAGCAGTACACAGGGGGCATCCTACAATGAGCAGTTCTTC.

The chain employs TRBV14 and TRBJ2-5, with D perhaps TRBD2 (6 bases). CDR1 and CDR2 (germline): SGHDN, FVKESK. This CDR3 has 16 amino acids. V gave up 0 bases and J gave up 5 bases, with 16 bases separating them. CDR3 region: CASSQDVAVQRETQYF. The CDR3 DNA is TGTGCCAGCAGCCAAGATGTAGCGGTTCAAAGGGAGACCCAGTACTTC.

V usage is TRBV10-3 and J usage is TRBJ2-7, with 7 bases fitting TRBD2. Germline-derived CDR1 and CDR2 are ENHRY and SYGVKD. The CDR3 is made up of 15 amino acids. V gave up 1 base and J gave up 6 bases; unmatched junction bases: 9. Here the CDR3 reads CAISEWEGSVREQYF. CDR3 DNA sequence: TGTGCCATCAGTGAGTGGGAGGGGTCAGTCCGCGAGCAGTACTTC.

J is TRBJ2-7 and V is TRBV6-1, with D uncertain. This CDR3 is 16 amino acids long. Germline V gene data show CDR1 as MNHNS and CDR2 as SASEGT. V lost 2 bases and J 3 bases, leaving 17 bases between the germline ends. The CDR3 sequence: CASSEFGTTIGYEQYF. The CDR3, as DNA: TGTGCCAGCAGTGAATTCGGCACAACTATTGGCTACGAGCAGTACTTC.

The CDR3 nucleotides are TGTGCCTGGAGAGCCTTAAACAGGGAACGGGATTGGAACACTGAAGCTTTCTTT. Residues: CAWRALNRERDWNTEAFF. V is TRBV30 and J is TRBJ1-1; D is perhaps TRBD1 (6 bases). V lost 3 bases and J lost 1, with 24 bases in between. Germline lookup yields CDR1 GTSNPN and CDR2 SVGIG (reference sequence). There are 18 residues in the CDR3.